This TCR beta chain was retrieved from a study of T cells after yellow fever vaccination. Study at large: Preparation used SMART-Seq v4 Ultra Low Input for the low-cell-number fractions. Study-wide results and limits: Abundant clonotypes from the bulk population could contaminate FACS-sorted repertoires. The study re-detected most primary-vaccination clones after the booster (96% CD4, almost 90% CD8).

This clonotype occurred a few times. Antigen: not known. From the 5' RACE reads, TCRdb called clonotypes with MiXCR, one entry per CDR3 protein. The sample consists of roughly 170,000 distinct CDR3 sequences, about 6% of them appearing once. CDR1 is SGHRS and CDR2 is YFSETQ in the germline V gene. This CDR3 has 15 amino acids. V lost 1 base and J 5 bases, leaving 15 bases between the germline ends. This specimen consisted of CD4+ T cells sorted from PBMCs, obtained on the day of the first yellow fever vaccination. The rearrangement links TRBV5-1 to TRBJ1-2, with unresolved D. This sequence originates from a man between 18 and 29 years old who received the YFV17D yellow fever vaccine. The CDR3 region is CASSLSTGIGYGYTF. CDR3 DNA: TGCGCCAGCAGCTTGAGTACGGGGATTGGATATGGCTACACCTTC.